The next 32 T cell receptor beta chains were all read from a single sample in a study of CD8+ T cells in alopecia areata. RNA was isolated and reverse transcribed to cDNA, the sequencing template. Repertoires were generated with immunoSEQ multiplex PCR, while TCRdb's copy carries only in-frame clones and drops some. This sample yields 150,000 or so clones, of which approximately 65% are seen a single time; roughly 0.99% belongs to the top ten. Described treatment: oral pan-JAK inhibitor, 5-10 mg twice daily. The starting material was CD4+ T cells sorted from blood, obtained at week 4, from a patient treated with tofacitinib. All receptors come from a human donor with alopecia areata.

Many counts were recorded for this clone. The CDR3 DNA sequence: TGTGCCAGCAGGGCCACGGAGACCCAGTACTTC. This sequence encodes CASRATETQYF. The chain recombines TRBV5-5 with TRBJ2-5, with D unresolved. CDR3 size: 11 residues. Deletions cut 5 bases from V and 5 bases from J, with 7 bases between. Germline CDR1 reads SGHKS; CDR2 reads YYEKEE (reference sequence).

The CDR3 is CASSWGTRSYEQYF. The CDR3 bases are TGTGCCAGCAGCTGGGGAACCCGTTCCTACGAGCAGTACTTC. The J gene is TRBJ2-7, the V gene TRBV11-2; D is uncertain. The CDR3 spans 14 residues. Germline V gene lookup returns CDR1 SGHAT and CDR2 FQNNGV. Between the trimmed V and J ends, which lost 4 bases and 1 base, there was a span of 11 bases.

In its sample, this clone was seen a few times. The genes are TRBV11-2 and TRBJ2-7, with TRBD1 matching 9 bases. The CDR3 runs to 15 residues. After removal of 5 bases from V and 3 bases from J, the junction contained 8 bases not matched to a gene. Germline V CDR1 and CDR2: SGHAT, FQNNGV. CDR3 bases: TGTGCCAGCAGCCTCCGGGACAGGGACATCTACGAGCAGTACTTC. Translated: CASSLRDRDIYEQYF.

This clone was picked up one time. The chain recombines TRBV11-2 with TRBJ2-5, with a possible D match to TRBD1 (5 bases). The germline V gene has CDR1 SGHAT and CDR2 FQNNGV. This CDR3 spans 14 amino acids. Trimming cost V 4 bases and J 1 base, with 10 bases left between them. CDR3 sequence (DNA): TGTGCCAGCAGCTCCGGACATGCCCAAGAGACCCAGTACTTC. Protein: CASSSGHAQETQYF.

The CDR3 DNA reads TGTGCCAGCAGCCGACTAGCGGGGCGGGGGAAGCAAGAGACCCAGTACTTC. Protein sequence: CASSRLAGRGKQETQYF. V and J are TRBV4-2 and TRBJ2-5; 11 nucleotides line up with TRBD2. Unmatched junction bases numbered 9, after V lost 4 bases and J lost 2 bases. The CDR3 is 17 amino acids. The V gene's germline CDR1 is LGHNA and CDR2 YNFKEQ.

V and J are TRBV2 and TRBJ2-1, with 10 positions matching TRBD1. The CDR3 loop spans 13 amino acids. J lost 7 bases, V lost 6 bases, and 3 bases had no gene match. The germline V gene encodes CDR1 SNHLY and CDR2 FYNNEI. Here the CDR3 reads CASSKDRGNEQFF. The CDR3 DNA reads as TGTGCCAGCAGCAAGGACAGGGGGAATGAGCAGTTCTTC.

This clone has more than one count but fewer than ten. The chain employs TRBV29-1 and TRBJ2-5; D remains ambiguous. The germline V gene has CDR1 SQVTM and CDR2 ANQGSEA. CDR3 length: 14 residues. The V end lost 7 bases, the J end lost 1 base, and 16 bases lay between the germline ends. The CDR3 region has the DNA TGCAGCGGAGGAAGCCCCTCTCCCCAAGAGACCCAGTACTTC. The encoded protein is CSGGSPSPQETQYF.

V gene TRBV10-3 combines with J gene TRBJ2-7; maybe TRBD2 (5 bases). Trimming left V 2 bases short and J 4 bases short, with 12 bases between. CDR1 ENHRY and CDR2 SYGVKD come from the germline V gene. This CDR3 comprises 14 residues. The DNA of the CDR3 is TGTGCCATCAGTGAGGGACTGATCGGTTACGAGCAGTACTTC. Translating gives CAISEGLIGYEQYF.

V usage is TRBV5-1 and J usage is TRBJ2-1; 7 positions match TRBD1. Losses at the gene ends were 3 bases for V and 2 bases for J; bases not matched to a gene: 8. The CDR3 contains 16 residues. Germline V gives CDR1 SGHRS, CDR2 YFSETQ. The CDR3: CASSSRDSSTYNEQFF. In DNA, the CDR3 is TGCGCCAGCAGCTCGAGGGACAGTTCCACCTACAATGAGCAGTTCTTC. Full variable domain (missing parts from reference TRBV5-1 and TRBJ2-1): KAGVTQTPRYLIKTRGQQVTLSCSPISGHRSVSWYQQTPGQGLQFLFEYFSETQRNKGNFPGRFSGRQFSNSRSEMNVSTLELGDSALYLCASSSRDSSTYNEQFFGPGTRLTVL.

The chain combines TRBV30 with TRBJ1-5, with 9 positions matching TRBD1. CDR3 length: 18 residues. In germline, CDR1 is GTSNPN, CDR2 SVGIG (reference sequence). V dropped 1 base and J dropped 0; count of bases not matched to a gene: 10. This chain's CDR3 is CAWSGGQGEGYSNQPQHF. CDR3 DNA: TGTGCCTGGAGTGGGGGACAGGGAGAGGGGTATAGCAATCAGCCCCAGCATTTT.

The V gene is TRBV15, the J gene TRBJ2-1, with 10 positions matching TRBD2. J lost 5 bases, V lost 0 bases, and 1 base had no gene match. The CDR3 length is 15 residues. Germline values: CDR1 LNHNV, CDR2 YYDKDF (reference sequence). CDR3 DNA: TGTGCCACCAGCAGAGAAGCGGGGGGGAACAATGAGCAGTTCTTC. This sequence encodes CATSREAGGNNEQFF.

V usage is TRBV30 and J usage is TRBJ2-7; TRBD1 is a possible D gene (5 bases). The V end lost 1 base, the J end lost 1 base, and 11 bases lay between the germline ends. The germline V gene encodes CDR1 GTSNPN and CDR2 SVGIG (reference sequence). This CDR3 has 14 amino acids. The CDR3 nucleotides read TGTGCCTGGAGTGGGACACCGCTATCCTACGAGCAGTACTTC. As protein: CAWSGTPLSYEQYF. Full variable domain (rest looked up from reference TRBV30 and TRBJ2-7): SQTIHQWPATLVQPVGSPLSLECTVEGTSNPNLYWYRQAAGRGLQLLFYSVGIGQISSEVPQNLSASRPQDRQFILSSKKLLLSDSGFYLCAWSGTPLSYEQYFGPGTRLTVT.

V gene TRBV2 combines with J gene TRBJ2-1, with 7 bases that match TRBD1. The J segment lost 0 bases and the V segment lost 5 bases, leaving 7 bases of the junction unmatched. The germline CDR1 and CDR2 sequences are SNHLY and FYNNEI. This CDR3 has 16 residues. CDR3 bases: TGTGCCAGCAGTCCTCCGGGACAGAGCTCCTACAATGAGCAGTTCTTC. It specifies CASSPPGQSSYNEQFF.

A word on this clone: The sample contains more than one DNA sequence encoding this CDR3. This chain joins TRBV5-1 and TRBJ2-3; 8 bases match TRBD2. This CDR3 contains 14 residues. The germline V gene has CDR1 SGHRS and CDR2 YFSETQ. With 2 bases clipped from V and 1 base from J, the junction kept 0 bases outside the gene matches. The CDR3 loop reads CASSLAGGTDTQYF. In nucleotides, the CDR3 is TGCGCCAGCAGCTTAGCGGGGGGCACAGATACGCAGTATTTT.

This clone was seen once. The CDR3 DNA follows: TGTGCCAGCAGTTCCCTAGGTGACGAGCAGTACTTC. It is translated as CASSSLGDEQYF. J is TRBJ2-7 and V is TRBV27; no firm D call. CDR3 length: 12 amino acids. CDR1 and CDR2 from the germline V gene are MNHEY and SMNVEV (reference sequence). The ends were cut back, 4 bases at V and 5 bases at J, with 9 bases in the middle.

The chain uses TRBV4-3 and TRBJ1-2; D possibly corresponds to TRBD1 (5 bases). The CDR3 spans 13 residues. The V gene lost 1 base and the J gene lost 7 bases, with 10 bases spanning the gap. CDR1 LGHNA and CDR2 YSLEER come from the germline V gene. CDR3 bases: TGCGCCAGCAGCCAAGTGCTTGGGGCTGGCTACACCTTC. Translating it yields CASSQVLGAGYTF.

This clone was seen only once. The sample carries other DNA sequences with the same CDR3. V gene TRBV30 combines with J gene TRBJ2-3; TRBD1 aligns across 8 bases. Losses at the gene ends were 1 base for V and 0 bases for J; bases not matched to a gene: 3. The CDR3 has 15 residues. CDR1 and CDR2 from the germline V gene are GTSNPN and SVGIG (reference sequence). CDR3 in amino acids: CAWSEGTGSTDTQYF. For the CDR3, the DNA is TGTGCCTGGAGTGAGGGGACAGGTAGCACAGATACGCAGTATTTT.

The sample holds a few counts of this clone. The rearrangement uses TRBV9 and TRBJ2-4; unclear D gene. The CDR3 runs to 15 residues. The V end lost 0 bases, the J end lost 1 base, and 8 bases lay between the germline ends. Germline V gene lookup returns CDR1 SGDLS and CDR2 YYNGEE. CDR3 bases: TGTGCCAGCAGCGTAGCGCCTGGGGCCAAAAACATTCAGTACTTC. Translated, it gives CASSVAPGAKNIQYF.

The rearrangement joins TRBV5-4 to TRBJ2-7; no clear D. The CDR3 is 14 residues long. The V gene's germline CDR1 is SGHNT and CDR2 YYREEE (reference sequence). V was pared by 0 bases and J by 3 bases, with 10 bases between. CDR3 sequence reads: CASSLEAASYEQYF. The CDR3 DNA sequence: TGTGCCAGCAGCTTGGAGGCAGCGAGCTACGAGCAGTACTTC.

CDR3 sequence (DNA): TGTGCCAGCAGCTTTCGCGTAGGGGACAGCTATGGCTACACCTTC. Its translation: CASSFRVGDSYGYTF. V gene TRBV7-2 combines with J gene TRBJ1-2; 7 bases agree with TRBD1. Per germline, CDR1 SGHTA and CDR2 FQGNSA. This CDR3 region has 15 residues. J was trimmed by 4 bases and V by 3 bases; bases with no gene match: 8.

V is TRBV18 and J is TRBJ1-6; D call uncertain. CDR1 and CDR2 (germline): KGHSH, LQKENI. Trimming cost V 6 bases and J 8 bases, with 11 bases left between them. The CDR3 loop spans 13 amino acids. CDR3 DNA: TGTGCCAGCTCCCCAGCACGGGATTCACCCCTCCACTTT. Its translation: CASSPARDSPLHF.

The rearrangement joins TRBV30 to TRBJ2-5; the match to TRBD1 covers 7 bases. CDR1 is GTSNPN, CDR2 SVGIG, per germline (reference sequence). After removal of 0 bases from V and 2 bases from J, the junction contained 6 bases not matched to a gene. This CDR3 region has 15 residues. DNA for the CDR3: TGTGCCTGGAGTGTACAGGTGGGACAGCAAGAGACCCAGTACTTC. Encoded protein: CAWSVQVGQQETQYF.

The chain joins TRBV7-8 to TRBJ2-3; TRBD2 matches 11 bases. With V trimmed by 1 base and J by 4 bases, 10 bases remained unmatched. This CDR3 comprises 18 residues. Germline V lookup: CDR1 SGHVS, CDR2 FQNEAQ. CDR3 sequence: CASSLELAGVGGPDTQYF. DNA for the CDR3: TGTGCCAGCAGCTTAGAACTAGCGGGGGTCGGAGGACCAGATACGCAGTATTTT.

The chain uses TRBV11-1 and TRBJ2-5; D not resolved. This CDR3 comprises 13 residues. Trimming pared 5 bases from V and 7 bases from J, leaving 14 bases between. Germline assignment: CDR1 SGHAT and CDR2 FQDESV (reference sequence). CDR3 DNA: TGTGCCAGCAGCCCGGCTACCCCGGGGACCCAGTACTTC. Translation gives CASSPATPGTQYF. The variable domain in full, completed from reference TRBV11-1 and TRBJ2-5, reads EAEVAQSPRYKITEKSQAVAFWCDPISGHATLYWYRQILGQGPELLVQFQDESVVDDSQLPKDRFSAERLKGVDSTLKIQPAELGDSAMYLCASSPATPGTQYFGPGTRLLVL.

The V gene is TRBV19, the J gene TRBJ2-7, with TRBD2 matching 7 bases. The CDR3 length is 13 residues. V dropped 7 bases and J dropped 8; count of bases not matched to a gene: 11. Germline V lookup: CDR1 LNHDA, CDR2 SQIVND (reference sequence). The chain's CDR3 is CASTASGVHQQYF. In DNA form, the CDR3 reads TGTGCCAGTACGGCTAGCGGAGTCCACCAGCAGTACTTC.

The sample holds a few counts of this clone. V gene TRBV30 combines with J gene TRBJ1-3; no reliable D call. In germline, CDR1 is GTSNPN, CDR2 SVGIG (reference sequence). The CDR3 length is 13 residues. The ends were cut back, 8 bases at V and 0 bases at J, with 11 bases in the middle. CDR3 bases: TGTGCCGGCGAAACTTCCTCTGGAAACACCATATATTTT. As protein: CAGETSSGNTIYF.

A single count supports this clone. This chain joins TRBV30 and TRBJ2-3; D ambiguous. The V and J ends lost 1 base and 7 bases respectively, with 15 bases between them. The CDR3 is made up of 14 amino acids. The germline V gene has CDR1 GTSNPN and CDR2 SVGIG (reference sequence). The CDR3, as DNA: TGTGCCTGGAGTGCCTCGGGTGGCGCGTATACGCAGTATTTT. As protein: CAWSASGGAYTQYF.

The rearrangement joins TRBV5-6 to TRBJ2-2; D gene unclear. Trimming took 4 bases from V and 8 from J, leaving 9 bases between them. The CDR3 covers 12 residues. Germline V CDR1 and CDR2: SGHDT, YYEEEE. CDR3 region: CASSPRGGELFF. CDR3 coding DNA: TGTGCCAGCAGCCCACGTGGAGGGGAGCTGTTTTTT.

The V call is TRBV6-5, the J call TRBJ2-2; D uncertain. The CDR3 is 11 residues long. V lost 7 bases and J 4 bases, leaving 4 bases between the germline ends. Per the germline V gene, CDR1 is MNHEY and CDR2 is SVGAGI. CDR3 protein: CASMSTGELFF. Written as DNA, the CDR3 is TGTGCCAGCATGAGCACCGGGGAGCTGTTTTTT.

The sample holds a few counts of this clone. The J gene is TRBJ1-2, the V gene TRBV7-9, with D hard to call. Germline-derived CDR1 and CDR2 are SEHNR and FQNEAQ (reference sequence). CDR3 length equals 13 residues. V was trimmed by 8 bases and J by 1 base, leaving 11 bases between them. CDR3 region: CASGPTDNYGYTF. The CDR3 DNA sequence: TGTGCCAGCGGGCCTACAGATAACTATGGCTACACCTTC.

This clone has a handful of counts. The CDR3 loop is CASSKSGGTYNEQFF. Written as DNA, the CDR3 is TGTGCCAGCAGCAAGAGCGGGGGAACCTACAATGAGCAGTTCTTC. The genes are TRBV7-9 and TRBJ2-1; 8 bases map to TRBD2. The CDR3 loop spans 15 amino acids. Per the germline V gene, CDR1 is SEHNR and CDR2 is FQNEAQ (reference sequence). V lost 5 bases and J lost 2; bases outside the gene matches: 5.

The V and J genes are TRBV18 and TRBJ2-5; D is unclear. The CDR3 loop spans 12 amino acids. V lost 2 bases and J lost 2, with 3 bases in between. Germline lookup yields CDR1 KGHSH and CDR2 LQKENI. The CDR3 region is CASSPDQETQYF. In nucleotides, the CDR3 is TGTGCCAGCTCACCAGATCAAGAGACCCAGTACTTC.